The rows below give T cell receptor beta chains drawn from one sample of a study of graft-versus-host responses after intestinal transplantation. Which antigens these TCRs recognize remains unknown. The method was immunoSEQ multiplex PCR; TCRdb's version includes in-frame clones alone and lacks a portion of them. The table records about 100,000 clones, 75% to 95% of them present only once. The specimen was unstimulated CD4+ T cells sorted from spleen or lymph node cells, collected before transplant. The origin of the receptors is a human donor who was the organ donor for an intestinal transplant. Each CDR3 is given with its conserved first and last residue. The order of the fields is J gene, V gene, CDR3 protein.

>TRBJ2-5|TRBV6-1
CASSGSSGGSGTQYF
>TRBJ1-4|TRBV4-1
CASSQAPPGATNEKLFF
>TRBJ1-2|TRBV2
CASSEGGPTGGIYGYTF
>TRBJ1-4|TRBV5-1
CASSLGGSYGEKLFF
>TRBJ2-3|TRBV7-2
CASSFGTSGSFSTDTQYF
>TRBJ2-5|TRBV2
CASSLQGLTVKETQYF
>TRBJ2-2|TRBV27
CASIQQGATGELFF
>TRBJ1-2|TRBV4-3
CASSQGIGVGYTF
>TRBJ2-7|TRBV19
CASSRGQGVSEQYF
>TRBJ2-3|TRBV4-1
CASSQDQGGATDTQYF
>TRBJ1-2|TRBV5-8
CASSTMAGEGYTF
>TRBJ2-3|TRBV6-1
CASRDRGTDTQYF
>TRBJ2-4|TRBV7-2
CASSRLAGAPGIQYF
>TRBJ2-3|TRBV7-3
CASSSPSLGNTQYF
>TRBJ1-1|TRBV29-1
CSVQPTVPMNTEAFF
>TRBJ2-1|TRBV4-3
CASSQDYREYNEQFF
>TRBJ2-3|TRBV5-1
CASSPWTGTPDTQYF
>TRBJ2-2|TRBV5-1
CASSLTSGGAGGELFF
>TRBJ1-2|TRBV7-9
CASSLGGTGASGYTF
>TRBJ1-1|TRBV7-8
CASSLGGGEAFF
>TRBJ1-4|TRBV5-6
CASSLGPVEKLFF
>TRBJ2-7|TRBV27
CASSTQGRGFYEQYF
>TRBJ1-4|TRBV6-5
CASSYRGGEKLFF
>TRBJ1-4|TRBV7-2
CASSLTQTPNEKLFF
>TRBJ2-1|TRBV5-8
CASSTRDTNNEQFF
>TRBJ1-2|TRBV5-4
CASSSPGQGGYGYTF
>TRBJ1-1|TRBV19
CASSITGRNTEAFF